This TCR beta chain was identified in a study of chemoradiotherapy in HPV16-positive cancers. Findings and limits, study-wide: Candidate HPV-specific clones and E7-related TCR motifs grew in tumor during treatment.

The CDR3 consists of 14 residues. Trimming took off 1 base at V and 7 bases at J, with 13 bases between the two ends. The V gene's germline CDR1 is SNHLY and CDR2 FYNNEI. TCRdb keeps only in-frame clones here, not all; method: immunoSEQ multiplex PCR. The sample holds tens of thousands of clones, about nine tenths seen once. On this clone itself: Its cognate antigen is unknown.

The chain joins TRBV2 to TRBJ1-2; D gene unclear. The sequencing here drew on blood, taken from a patient who underwent chemoradiotherapy. The sequence was obtained from a human donor with HPV-associated anogenital cancer. This CDR3 is CASSEGGLGLGYTF. CDR3 sequence (DNA): TGTGCCAGCAGTGAAGGCGGACTCGGGCTTGGCTACACCTTC. The entire variable domain, with the rest obtained from reference TRBV2 and TRBJ1-2, is as follows: EPEVTQTPSHQVTQMGQEVILRCVPISNHLYFYWYRQILGQKVEFLVSFYNNEISEKSEIFDDQFSVERPDGSNFTLKIRSTKLEDSAMYFCASSEGGLGLGYTFGSGTRLTVV.